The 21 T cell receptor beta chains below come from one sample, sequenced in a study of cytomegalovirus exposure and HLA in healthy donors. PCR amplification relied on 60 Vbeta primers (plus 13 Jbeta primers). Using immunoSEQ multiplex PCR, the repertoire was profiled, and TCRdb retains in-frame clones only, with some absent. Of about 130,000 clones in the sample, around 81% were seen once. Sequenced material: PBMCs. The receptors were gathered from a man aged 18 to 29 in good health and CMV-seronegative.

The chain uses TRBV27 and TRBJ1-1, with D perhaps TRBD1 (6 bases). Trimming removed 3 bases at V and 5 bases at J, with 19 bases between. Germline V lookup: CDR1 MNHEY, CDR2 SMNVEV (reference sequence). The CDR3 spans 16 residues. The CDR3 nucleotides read TGTGCCAGCAGTTTTCGGCGGGGGCCTCTATGGACTGAAGCTTTCTTT. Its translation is CASSFRRGPLWTEAFF.

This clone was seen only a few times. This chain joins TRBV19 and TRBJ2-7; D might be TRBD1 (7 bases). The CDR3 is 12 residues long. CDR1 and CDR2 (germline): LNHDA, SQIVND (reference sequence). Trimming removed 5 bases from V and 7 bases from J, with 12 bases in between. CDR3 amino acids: CASSGQGGEQYF. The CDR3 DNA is TGTGCCAGTAGTGGCCAGGGGGGTGAGCAGTACTTC.

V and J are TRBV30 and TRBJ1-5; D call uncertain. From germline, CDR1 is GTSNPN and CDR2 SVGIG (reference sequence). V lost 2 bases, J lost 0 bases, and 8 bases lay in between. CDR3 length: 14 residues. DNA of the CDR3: TGTGCCTGGAGTCGCGGGGATAGCAATCAGCCCCAGCATTTT. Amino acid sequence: CAWSRGDSNQPQHF.

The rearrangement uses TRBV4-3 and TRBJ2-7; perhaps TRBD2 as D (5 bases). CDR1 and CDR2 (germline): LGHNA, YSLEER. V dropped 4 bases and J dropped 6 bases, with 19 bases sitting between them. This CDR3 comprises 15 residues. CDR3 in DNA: TGCGCCAGCAGCCCCATGGCCGACCACCGGGGCGAGCAGTACTTC. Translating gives CASSPMADHRGEQYF.

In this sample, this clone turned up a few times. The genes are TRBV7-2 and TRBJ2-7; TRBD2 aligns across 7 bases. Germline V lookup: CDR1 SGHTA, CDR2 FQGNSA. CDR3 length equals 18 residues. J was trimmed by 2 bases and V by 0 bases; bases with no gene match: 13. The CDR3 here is CASSLALGRRGRAYEQYF. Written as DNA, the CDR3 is TGTGCCAGCAGCTTAGCCCTAGGTCGGCGGGGGAGAGCCTACGAGCAGTACTTC.

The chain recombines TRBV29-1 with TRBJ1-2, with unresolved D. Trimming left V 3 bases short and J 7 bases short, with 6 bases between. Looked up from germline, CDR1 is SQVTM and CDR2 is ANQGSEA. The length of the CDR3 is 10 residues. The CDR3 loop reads CSVDSAGYTF. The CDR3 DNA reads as TGCAGCGTTGACAGTGCTGGCTACACCTTC.

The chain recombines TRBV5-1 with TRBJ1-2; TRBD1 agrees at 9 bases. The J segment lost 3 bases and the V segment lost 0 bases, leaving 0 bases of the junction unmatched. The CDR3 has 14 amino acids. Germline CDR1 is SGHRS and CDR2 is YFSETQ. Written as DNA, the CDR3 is TGCGCCAGCAGCTTGGGACAGGGGGACTATGGCTACACCTTC. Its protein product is CASSLGQGDYGYTF. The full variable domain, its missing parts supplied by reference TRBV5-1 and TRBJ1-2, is KAGVTQTPRYLIKTRGQQVTLSCSPISGHRSVSWYQQTPGQGLQFLFEYFSETQRNKGNFPGRFSGRQFSNSRSEMNVSTLELGDSALYLCASSLGQGDYGYTFGSGTRLTVV.

CDR3 nucleotide sequence: TGTGCCAGCAGCGTAGGCTGGATTAGCGGGGACTACGAGCAGTACTTC. It specifies CASSVGWISGDYEQYF. V and J are TRBV9 and TRBJ2-7; TRBD2 agrees at 8 bases. The CDR3 is 16 residues long. Germline CDR1 SGDLS, CDR2 YYNGEE. Trimming took 0 bases from V and 3 from J; bases not matched to a gene: 8.

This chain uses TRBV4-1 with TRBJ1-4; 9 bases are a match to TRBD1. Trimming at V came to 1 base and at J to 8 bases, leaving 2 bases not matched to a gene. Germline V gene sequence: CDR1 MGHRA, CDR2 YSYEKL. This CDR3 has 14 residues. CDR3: CASSQGDREEKLFF. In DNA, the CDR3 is TGCGCCAGCAGCCAAGGGGACAGGGAAGAAAAACTGTTTTTT.

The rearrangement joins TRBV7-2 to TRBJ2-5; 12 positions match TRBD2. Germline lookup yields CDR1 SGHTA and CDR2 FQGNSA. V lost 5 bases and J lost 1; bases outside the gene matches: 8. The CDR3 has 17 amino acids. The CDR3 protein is CASSPRLAGETQETQYF. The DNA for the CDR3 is TGTGCCAGCAGCCCCCGACTAGCGGGGGAGACCCAAGAGACCCAGTACTTC.

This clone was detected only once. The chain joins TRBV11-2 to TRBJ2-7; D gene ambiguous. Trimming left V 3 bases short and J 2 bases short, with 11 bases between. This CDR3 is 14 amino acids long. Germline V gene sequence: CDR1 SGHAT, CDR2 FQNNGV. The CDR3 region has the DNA TGTGCCAGCAGCTTTCTACGATCCACCTACGAGCAGTACTTC. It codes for CASSFLRSTYEQYF.

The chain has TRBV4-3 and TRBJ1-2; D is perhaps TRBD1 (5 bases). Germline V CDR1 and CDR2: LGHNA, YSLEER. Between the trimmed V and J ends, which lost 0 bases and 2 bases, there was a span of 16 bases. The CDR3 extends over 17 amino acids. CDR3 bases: TGCGCCAGCAGCCAAGATTGGCGGGGGGTAGTAAACTATGGCTACACCTTC. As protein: CASSQDWRGVVNYGYTF.

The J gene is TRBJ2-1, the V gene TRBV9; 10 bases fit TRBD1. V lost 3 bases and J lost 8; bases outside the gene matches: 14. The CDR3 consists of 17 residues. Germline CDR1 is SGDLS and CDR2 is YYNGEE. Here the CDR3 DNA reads TGTGCCAGCAGCGCTTCCTGGGGACAGGGGTTCTCGGATGAGCAGTTCTTC. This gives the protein CASSASWGQGFSDEQFF.

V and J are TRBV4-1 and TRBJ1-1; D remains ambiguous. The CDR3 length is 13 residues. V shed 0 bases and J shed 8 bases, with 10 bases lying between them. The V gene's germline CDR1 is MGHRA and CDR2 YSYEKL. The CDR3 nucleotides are TGCGCCAGCAGCCAAGATTGGGAGAGGGAAGCTTTCTTT. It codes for CASSQDWEREAFF.

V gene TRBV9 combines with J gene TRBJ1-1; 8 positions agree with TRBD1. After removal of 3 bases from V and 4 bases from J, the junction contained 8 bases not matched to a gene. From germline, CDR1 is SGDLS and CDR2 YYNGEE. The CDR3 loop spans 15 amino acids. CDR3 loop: CASSAHTTGVTEAFF. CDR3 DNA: TGTGCCAGCAGCGCACATACGACAGGGGTCACTGAAGCTTTCTTT.

CDR3: CASGDGTGGEQYF. The CDR3 DNA sequence: TGCGCCAGCGGGGACGGGACAGGCGGCGAGCAGTACTTC. This chain joins TRBV4-3 and TRBJ2-7, with 8 bases matching TRBD1. CDR1 is LGHNA, CDR2 YSLEER, per germline. V was pared by 8 bases and J by 6 bases, with 9 bases of the junction left unmatched. The CDR3 runs 13 residues.

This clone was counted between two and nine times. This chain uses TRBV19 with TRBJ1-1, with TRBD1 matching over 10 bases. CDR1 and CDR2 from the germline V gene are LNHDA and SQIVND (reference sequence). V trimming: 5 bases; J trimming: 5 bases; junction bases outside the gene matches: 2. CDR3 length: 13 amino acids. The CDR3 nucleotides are TGTGCCAGTAGTCCGGGACAGGGGACTGAAGCTTTCTTT. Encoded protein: CASSPGQGTEAFF. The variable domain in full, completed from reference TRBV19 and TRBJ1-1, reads DGGITQSPKYLFRKEGQNVTLSCEQNLNHDAMYWYRQDPGQGLRLIYYSQIVNDFQKGDIAEGYSVSREKKESFPLTVTSAQKNPTAFYLCASSPGQGTEAFFGQGTRLTVV.

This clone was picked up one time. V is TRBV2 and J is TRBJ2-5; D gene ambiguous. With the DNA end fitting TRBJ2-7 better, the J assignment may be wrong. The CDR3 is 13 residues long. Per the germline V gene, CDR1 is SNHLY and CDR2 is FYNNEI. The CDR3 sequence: CASSPTNKYEQYF. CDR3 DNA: TGTGCCAGCAGTCCCACTAACAAGTACGAGCAGTACTTC.

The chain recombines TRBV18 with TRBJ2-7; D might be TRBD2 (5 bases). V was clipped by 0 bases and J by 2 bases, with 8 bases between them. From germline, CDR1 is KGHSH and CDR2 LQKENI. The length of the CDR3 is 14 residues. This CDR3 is CASSPPYGTYEQYF. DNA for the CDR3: TGTGCCAGCTCACCACCCTACGGGACCTACGAGCAGTACTTC.

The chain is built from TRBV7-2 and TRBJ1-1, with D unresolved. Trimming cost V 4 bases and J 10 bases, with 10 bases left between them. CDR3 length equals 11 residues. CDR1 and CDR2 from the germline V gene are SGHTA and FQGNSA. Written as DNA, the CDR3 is TGTGCCAGCAGCTCTAAAACAGCAGCTTTCTTT. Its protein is CASSSKTAAFF.

CDR3 sequence (DNA): TGTGCCAGCACCTACAAGACAGGGAGCTCCTACAATGAGCAGTTCTTC. Its protein is CASTYKTGSSYNEQFF. The chain combines TRBV7-9 with TRBJ2-1; the match to TRBD1 covers 7 bases. The CDR3 covers 16 residues. The germline V gene encodes CDR1 SEHNR and CDR2 FQNEAQ (reference sequence). V lost 7 bases, J lost 0 bases, and 9 bases stayed unmatched.